This T cell receptor beta chain derives from a study of T-cell reconstitution after alpha-beta-depleted transplantation in children. During its preparation, the TCRbeta library received unique molecular identifiers. MiXCR, applied by TCRdb to the PCR reads, yields one record per CDR3 protein. This repertoire shows about 360,000 distinct CDR3 sequences, about 14% found once; its top ten account for 3.5% to 4.5%. Germline assignment: CDR1 SGHRS and CDR2 YFSETQ. The ends were cut back, 4 bases at V and 10 bases at J, with 18 bases in the middle. CDR3 size: 14 residues. Sample: PBMCs, taken from the stem cell graft. V usage is TRBV5-1 and J usage is TRBJ1-5, with D unclear. The clonotype was recovered from a human donor who donated a stem cell graft to a child with Fanconi anemia. As DNA, the CDR3 is TGCGCCAGCAGCCTCACTCCCGGTCCTTACCCCCAGCATTTT. Residues: CASSLTPGPYPQHF.